This TCR beta chain was observed in a study of T cell responses to AZD1222 COVID-19 vaccine. As for the study in general: Second-dose recipients at about 4 or about 12 weeks were treated as one pooled group.

Study-level points and caveats: At baseline, seropositivity was found in only six or seven AZD1222 recipients. White British people made up most donors, females outnumbered males, and clonal diversity was possibly underestimated. In the spike-specific TCR repertoire, nearly half reportedly target unmutated variant regions.

Generated by immunoSEQ multiplex PCR, the TCRdb table keeps only in-frame clones and is missing some. The sample consists of about 110,000 clones, 87% of them appearing once. The junction had 8 bases not matched to a gene; V was cut back by 6 bases and J by 8 bases. The CDR3 has 15 amino acids. The germline gives CDR1 LGHDT, CDR2 YNNKEL (reference sequence). To note about this clone: Antigen: not known.

This sample comprised peripheral blood, obtained on day 0 of AZD1222 vaccination. The gene calls are TRBV3-1 (or the pseudogene TRBV3-2) and TRBJ2-1, with 12 nucleotides matching TRBD2. This TCR came from an adult in good health. CDR3 sequence reads: CASRREASGRDEQFF. CDR3 nucleotide sequence: TGTGCCAGCAGGCGAGAAGCTAGCGGGAGGGATGAGCAGTTCTTC.